This T cell receptor (beta chain) was recorded in a study of low-dose radiotherapy and immunotherapy resistance in tumors. As for the study in general: Cohort 1 got 0.5 Gy per fraction every 2 weeks, 6.5 Gy in total. Intravenous cyclophosphamide at 200 mg/m2 preceded radiation and immunotherapy by one day, every two weeks.

This CDR3 is 16 amino acids long. Germline V lookup: CDR1 SGHTA, CDR2 FQGNSA. V gave up 1 base and J gave up 1 base, with 11 bases separating them. First-strand cDNA relied on TRAV- and TRBV-specific primers spanning alpha and beta chains. Using a constant-region primer together with a V-primer adapter, TCRs were subjected to around 20 PCR cycles of amplification. MiXCR, run by TCRdb on the reads, gives a single entry per CDR3 protein. The sample has some 88,000 distinct CDR3 sequences, 9.4% seen once. This sample's time point: before trial treatment. Every donor's regimen consisted of nivolumab, ipilimumab, aspirin, low-dose cyclophosphamide and low-dose radiotherapy. This clonotype was counted many times.

This chain joins TRBV7-2 and TRBJ2-1, with D unclear. The sequence was obtained from a male donor with prostate cancer. The sample in question was PBMCs, obtained before treatment. The CDR3 spells CASSLVGIPSYNEQFF. In DNA, the CDR3 is TGTGCCAGCAGCTTAGTGGGAATCCCTTCCTACAATGAGCAGTTCTTC.